This paragraph reports one T cell receptor (beta chain). Its antigen is undetermined. The source of the sample is a study of blood T cells in healthy people across ages. Study-level results: The study could not conclusively compare naive and antigen-experienced cells, given its unsorted PBMCs.

Then a second PCR, running roughly 7 to 12 cycles, was carried out with a sample-barcoded 5' primer and a J-beta primer mix. Each CDR3 protein gets one entry after TCRdb re-called the 5' RACE reads with MiXCR. The table has around 990,000 distinct CDR3 sequences, 30% to 40% seen once. The CDR3 has 14 residues. V dropped 3 bases and J dropped 4 bases, with 13 bases sitting between them. Looked up from germline, CDR1 is SGDLS and CDR2 is YYNGEE. The sequence came from a man younger than 35 in good health. The gene calls are TRBV9 and TRBJ1-2; perhaps TRBD1 as D (5 bases). The sequenced sample was blood. The CDR3 coding sequence is TGTGCCAGCAGCGAGGCGCAGGGATCCTATGGCTACACCTTC. Protein sequence: CASSEAQGSYGYTF.